One T cell receptor beta chain is described in this entry. Its antigen is currently unknown. This sample was included in a study of cytomegalovirus exposure and HLA in healthy donors. About the research overall: Researchers previously reported finding more than 100 million unique TCR beta sequences from 150 million to 200 million T cells.

The PCR was carried out with 60 Vbeta primers and 13 Jbeta primers. Sequencing was performed with immunoSEQ multiplex PCR; in TCRdb, only in-frame clones are kept and a portion is missing. The sample includes approximately 70,000 clones, around 80% of them seen just once. With 3 bases removed from V and 8 bases from J, the gap between germline ends came to 20 bases. Germline lookup yields CDR1 KGHSH and CDR2 LQKENI. This CDR3 contains 17 residues. Study results and caveats: V- and J-gene trimming of TCR beta was linked (in a later analysis) to a missense DCLRE1C variant.

The chain employs TRBV18 and TRBJ1-6; possible D gene TRBD1, 5 bases. Sequences were obtained from PBMCs. This TCR derives from a man aged 45-65 years in good health and CMV-seronegative. CDR3 amino acids: CASSPSRQSGLHSPLHF. DNA for the CDR3: TGTGCCAGCTCACCCTCCCGACAGAGCGGGCTTCATTCACCCCTCCACTTT. The whole variable domain, remainder taken from reference TRBV18 and TRBJ1-6, is NAGVMQNPRHLVRRRGQEARLRCSPMKGHSHVYWYRQLPEEGLKFMVYLQKENIIDESGMPKERFSAEFPKEGPSILRIQQVVRGDSAAYFCASSPSRQSGLHSPLHFGNGTRLTVT.